This T cell receptor beta chain was identified in a study of T cell responses to AZD1222 COVID-19 vaccine. The length of the CDR3 is 15 residues. The V gene lost 2 bases and the J gene lost 5 bases, with 15 bases spanning the gap. Germline CDR1 LNHNV, CDR2 YYDKDF (reference sequence). Clones were sequenced by immunoSEQ multiplex PCR, and TCRdb holds only the in-frame ones, with some missing. The sample holds more than 85,000 clones, roughly 92% seen once. The chain employs TRBV15 and TRBJ2-5; unclear D gene. This sequence was found in an adult who received the AZD1222 COVID-19 vaccine. The specimen comprised peripheral blood, sampled 28 days after the second AZD1222 dose. DNA for the CDR3: TGTGCCACCAGCAGATTTAGGACCTCCTCGGAGACCCAGTACTTC. Its translation is CATSRFRTSSETQYF.